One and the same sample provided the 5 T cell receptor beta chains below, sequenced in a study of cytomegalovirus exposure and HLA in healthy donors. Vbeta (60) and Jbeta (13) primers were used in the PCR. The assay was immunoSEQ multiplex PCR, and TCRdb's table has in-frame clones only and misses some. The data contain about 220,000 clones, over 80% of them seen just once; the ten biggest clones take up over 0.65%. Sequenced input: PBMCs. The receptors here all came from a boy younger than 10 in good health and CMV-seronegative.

The CDR3 region is CSTPGTSGAGAQYF. DNA of the CDR3: TGCAGCACCCCCGGGACTAGCGGTGCGGGGGCCCAGTACTTC. This chain links TRBV29-1 with TRBJ2-5, with 11 bases identical to TRBD2. Per the germline V gene, CDR1 is SQVTM and CDR2 is ANQGSEA. V was pared by 8 bases and J by 9 bases, with 14 bases of the junction left unmatched. CDR3 length: 14 residues.

This chain's CDR3 is CSAAGTGSGEQYF. CDR3 nucleotide sequence: TGCAGCGCCGCAGGGACAGGGTCTGGAGAGCAGTACTTC. This chain joins TRBV29-1 and TRBJ2-7, with 9 bases that match TRBD1. Germline loops: CDR1 SQVTM, CDR2 ANQGSEA. This CDR3 has 13 amino acids. With 7 bases clipped from V and 7 bases from J, the junction kept 11 bases outside the gene matches.

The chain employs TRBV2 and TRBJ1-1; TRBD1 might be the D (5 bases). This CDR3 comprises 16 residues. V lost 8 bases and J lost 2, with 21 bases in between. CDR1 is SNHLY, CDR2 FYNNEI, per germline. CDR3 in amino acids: CASDGHARSINTEAFF. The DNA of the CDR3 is TGTGCCAGCGATGGACACGCTAGGAGCATAAACACTGAAGCTTTCTTT.

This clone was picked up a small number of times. The CDR3 coding sequence is TGTGCCAGCAGCCTGACTGGAACCTACGAGCAGTACTTC. Amino acid sequence: CASSLTGTYEQYF. This chain uses TRBV5-4 with TRBJ2-7, with D unresolved. Between the trimmed V and J ends, which lost 4 bases and 2 bases, there was a span of 10 bases. Germline-derived CDR1 and CDR2 are SGHNT and YYREEE (reference sequence). This CDR3 contains 13 residues.

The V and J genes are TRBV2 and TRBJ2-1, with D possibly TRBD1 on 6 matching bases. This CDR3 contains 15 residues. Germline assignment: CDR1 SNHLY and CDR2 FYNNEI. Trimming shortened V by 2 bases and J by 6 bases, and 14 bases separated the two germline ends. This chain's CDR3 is CASSELAGTINEQFF. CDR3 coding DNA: TGTGCCAGCAGTGAATTGGCAGGGACAATCAATGAGCAGTTCTTC.